This note documents a single T cell receptor beta chain sequence. Its antigen is not identified. This record comes from a study of cytomegalovirus exposure and HLA in healthy donors. Profiled with immunoSEQ multiplex PCR; TCRdb holds only in-frame clones, not every one. The top ten hold approximately 0.95% of the sample, which has 250,000 to 400,000 clones, around 90% seen once. Germline lookup yields CDR1 SEHNR and CDR2 FQNEAQ (reference sequence). The CDR3 totals 15 residues. V was pared by 3 bases and J by 6 bases, with 3 bases of the junction left unmatched. Overall study findings and caveats: A list of more than 150 TCR beta chains associated with cytomegalovirus was given. Most observed TCR sequences were rare, whereas some public TCRs were detected in many donors. Reports credit the classifier with highly specific, highly sensitive diagnosis of cytomegalovirus status.

Sequences were obtained from PBMCs. V and J are TRBV7-9 and TRBJ2-1; 12 bases fit TRBD2. The TCR sequence derives from a man under 40 in good health and CMV-seronegative. The CDR3, as DNA: TGTGCCAGCAGCTTTACTAGCGGGGGGATCAATGAGCAGTTCTTC. Its protein is CASSFTSGGINEQFF.